Presented here are 28 T cell receptor beta chains from one specimen sequenced in a study of tumor-infiltrating lymphocytes in primary liver carcinoma. The blood RNA (from unsorted whole blood) was obtained, and germline DNA was also extracted. Total RNA amounting to about 520 ng was the source from which TCR beta cDNA was made with a constant-region primer. Slightly modified ARM-PCR served as the procedure for the TCR beta libraries. These libraries came from three rounds of nested multiplex PCR. It was with TRBV1-TRBV30 forward primers and a C-beta reverse primer that the first two PCR rounds were run, at about 10 cycles each. TCRdb analysed the multiplex PCR reads with MiXCR anew, one entry per CDR3 protein. The table has approximately 330,000 distinct CDR3 sequences, approximately 64% seen once. The sequenced sample was peripheral blood. The receptors shown here come from a man in his forties with primary liver carcinoma and hepatitis B virus infection.

This clonotype was detected a few times. At one boundary the junction diverges from the germline segment, which might be a read error. The CDR3 is CATSSGGSTGELFF. The DNA of the CDR3 is TGCGCCACCAGCTCAGGGGGATCGACCGGGGAGCTGTTTTTT. This rearrangement joins TRBV5-1 to TRBJ2-2; 7 bases map to TRBD1. Germline assignment: CDR1 SGHRS and CDR2 YFSETQ. CDR3 length equals 14 residues.

About this clonotype: This may stem from a read error, because a much larger clone lies one nucleotide away. The chain combines TRBV12-3 or TRBV12-4 with TRBJ2-7, with TRBD1 identical over 9 bases. The CDR3 is 14 amino acids. DNA for the CDR3: TGTACCAGCAGTTATGACAGGGGGTCCTACGAGCAGTACTTC. Its protein product is CTSSYDRGSYEQYF.

About this clonotype itself: At one end the junction does not follow the germline gene, possibly because of a read error. This rearrangement joins TRBV10-3 to TRBJ2-5, with 7 bases that match TRBD2. The CDR3 sequence is 16 residues long. CDR1 ENHRY and CDR2 SYGVKD come from the germline V gene. CDR3 sequence reads: CVISKSSGAASETQYF. The CDR3 nucleotides are TGTGTCATCAGTAAATCTAGCGGAGCAGCCTCGGAGACCCAGTACTTC.

Note on this clonotype: Germline is not matched at one junction end, which may reflect a read error. The rearrangement joins TRBV29-1 to TRBJ2-1; TRBD2 aligns across 12 bases. Germline lookup yields CDR1 SQVTM and CDR2 ANQGSEA. The CDR3 extends over 15 amino acids. The CDR3, as DNA: TGCTGCGTGCGGACTAGCGGGAATCAGTACAATGAGCAGTTCTTC. Protein: CCVRTSGNQYNEQFF.

Details on this clonotype: Germline and junction disagree at one end, which may indicate a read error. V usage is TRBV11-2 and J usage is TRBJ2-1; TRBD1 matches 8 bases. This CDR3 region has 16 residues. Germline V gives CDR1 SGHAT, CDR2 FQNNGV. CDR3 region: CASSHNGGTGPNEQFF. CDR3 nucleotide sequence: TGCGCCAGCAGCCACAACGGAGGGACAGGTCCGAATGAGCAGTTCTTC.

The chain links TRBV29-1 to TRBJ2-7; 7 bases line up with TRBD2. Trimming took 8 bases from V and 2 from J; bases not matched to a gene: 21. Germline V gene sequence: CDR1 SQVTM, CDR2 ANQGSEA. The CDR3 consists of 17 residues. CDR3 DNA: TGCAGCTATGCGGGGGAAGCCCCATTACGGAAGCCCTACGAGCAGTACTTC. Translating gives CSYAGEAPLRKPYEQYF.

This clonotype was seen repeatedly, ten times or more. The rearrangement uses TRBV6-6 and TRBJ2-2; no firm D call. The CDR3 covers 15 residues. Trimming removed 5 bases at V and 2 bases at J, with 12 bases between. The germline V gene has CDR1 MNHNY and CDR2 SVGAGI (reference sequence). CDR3 in amino acids: CASSIILQNTGELFF. CDR3 DNA: TGTGCCAGCAGTATCATCTTGCAAAACACCGGGGAGCTGTTTTTT.

At least ten counts were recorded for this clonotype. The chain couples TRBV12-3 or TRBV12-4 to TRBJ2-3; the D gene is possibly TRBD2 (5 bases). Trimming left V 2 bases short and J 5 bases short, with 14 bases between. The CDR3 is 15 amino acids. The CDR3 sequence is CASSLLAPPRDTQYF. CDR3 DNA sequence: TGTGCCAGCAGTTTACTAGCACCGCCCAGAGATACGCAGTATTTT.

A few counts support this clonotype. It may be a read error: a sequence one base away is much more abundant. The rearrangement uses TRBV12-3 or TRBV12-4 and TRBJ2-3, with TRBD2 as a possible D gene (6 bases). Trimming took off 4 bases at V and 7 bases at J, with 18 bases between the two ends. The CDR3 covers 15 residues. CDR3 DNA sequence: TGTGCCAGCAGTTGGATTAGCGGAACCACTAATACGCAGTATTTT. Translation: CASSWISGTTNTQYF.

About this clonotype itself: One end of the junction varies from germline; a read error may be responsible. This chain connects TRBV11-1 to TRBJ2-3; TRBD1 agrees at 7 bases. This CDR3 has 12 amino acids. Germline CDR1 SGHAT, CDR2 FQDESV (reference sequence). DNA for the CDR3: TGTGCCTGCAGTTCGGGACAGTCGAAGCAGTATTTT. This translates into CACSSGQSKQYF.

This clonotype was detected ten times or more. V usage is TRBV11-2 and J usage is TRBJ2-3; 8 nucleotides match TRBD1. The CDR3 length is 17 residues. Germline CDR1 and CDR2: SGHAT and FQNNGV. Unmatched junction bases numbered 10, after V lost 5 bases and J lost 0 bases. The CDR3 coding sequence is TGTGCCAGCAGCCACCAGGACAGGGCCCTTAGCACAGATACGCAGTATTTT. Protein product: CASSHQDRALSTDTQYF.

Comment on this clonotype: An end of the junction differs from the germline gene, which may be a read error. The rearrangement links TRBV12-5 to TRBJ2-1, with 8 positions matching TRBD2. Germline V lookup: CDR1 LGHNT, CDR2 FRNRAP. The CDR3 contains 17 residues. CDR3 sequence (DNA): TGTGCTAGTGGTTTTGCGGGAGGTCCGAACTCCTACAATGGGCAGTTCTTC. Translation gives CASGFAGGPNSYNGQFF.

By frequency in the sample, this clonotype is medium-sized. The chain uses TRBV11-2 and TRBJ2-1; 11 bases align to TRBD2. Trimming removed 8 bases from V and 9 bases from J; junction bases left unmatched: 9. This CDR3 region has 14 residues. Looked up from germline, CDR1 is SGHAT and CDR2 is FQNNGV. CDR3 in amino acids: CASSTSGATIEQFF. The DNA of the CDR3 is TGTGCCAGCTCGACTAGCGGGGCTACAATTGAGCAGTTCTTC.

This chain links TRBV6-1 with TRBJ1-2; possibly TRBD1 for D (5 bases). CDR1 is MNHNS and CDR2 is SASEGT in the germline V gene. This CDR3 is built from 16 residues. With 0 bases removed from V and 6 bases from J, the gap between germline ends came to 17 bases. The CDR3 DNA is TGTGCCAGCAGTGAAGCGGCGTGGGACTGGAGAAATGGCTACACCTTC. This codes for CASSEAAWDWRNGYTF.

A note on this clonotype: It may be a read error: a sequence one base away is much more abundant. The rearrangement links TRBV12-3 or TRBV12-4 to TRBJ1-2; 7 bases are a match to TRBD1. The CDR3 sequence is 14 residues long. The V gene end was trimmed by 3 bases and the J gene end by 4 bases; junction bases not matched to a gene: 5. CDR3 sequence reads: CASSFDREGYGYTF. In nucleotides, the CDR3 is TGTGCCAGCAGTTTTGACAGGGAAGGCTATGGCTACACCTTC.

Note on this clonotype: This may come from a read error, since a much larger clone is one base off. This sequence joins TRBV5-4 and TRBJ2-1; the match to TRBD1 covers 10 bases. This CDR3 spans 15 amino acids. Germline lookup yields CDR1 SGHNT and CDR2 YYREEE (reference sequence). CDR3 bases: TGTACCAGCAGCTGGCCAGGGACAGGGGTCAATGAGCAGTTCTTC. Residues: CTSSWPGTGVNEQFF.

This chain uses TRBV11-2 with TRBJ1-4; maybe TRBD1 (5 bases). The CDR3 is 15 residues long. Germline assignment: CDR1 SGHAT and CDR2 FQNNGV. The V end was cut by 4 bases, the J end by 5 bases, with 14 bases between. CDR3 loop: CASSSGMYRNEKLFF. The CDR3 DNA reads TGTGCCAGCAGCTCGGGGATGTACAGGAATGAAAAACTGTTTTTT. The whole variable domain, filled in from reference TRBV11-2 and TRBJ1-4, reads EAGVAQSPRYKIIEKRQSVAFWCNPISGHATLYWYQQILGQGPKLLIQFQNNGVVDDSQLPKDRFSAERLKGVDSTLKIQPAKLEDSAVYLCASSSGMYRNEKLFFGSGTQLSVL.

With regard to this clonotype: At one end the junction does not follow the germline gene, possibly because of a read error. The chain couples TRBV14 to TRBJ2-1, with 14 positions matching TRBD2. CDR3 length: 16 residues. Germline V gives CDR1 SGHDN, CDR2 FVKESK. For the CDR3, the DNA is TGTGCCAGCAGCCGCCCCGGGACTAGCGGGAGCCTTGAGCAGCTCTTC. Translated, it gives CASSRPGTSGSLEQLF.

Details on this clonotype: A junction end diverges from the germline sequence, so it may reflect a read error. The gene calls are TRBV11-2 and TRBJ2-5; the D is unclear. Germline V lookup: CDR1 SGHAT, CDR2 FQNNGV. The length of the CDR3 is 12 residues. The CDR3 protein is CASSLHPETHYF. The CDR3 coding sequence is TGTGCCAGCAGCTTGCATCCGGAGACCCACTACTTC.

J is TRBJ2-7 and V is TRBV7-8; 10 bases line up with TRBD2. V gave up 7 bases and J gave up 10 bases; unmatched junction bases: 16. Germline-derived CDR1 and CDR2 are SGHVS and FQNEAQ. CDR3 length: 15 residues. In nucleotides, the CDR3 is TGTGCCAGCACCGTGGGGGGGCTAGCGGGAGAGTTCCAGTACTTC. Translation: CASTVGGLAGEFQYF.

Note on this clonotype: One base away lies a much larger clone, so this may be a sequencing read error. CDR3 DNA: TGTGCCAGCAGGCCCCCGGGACATCCACTCGAGCAGTACTTC. It specifies CASRPPGHPLEQYF. V gene TRBV6-2 or TRBV6-3 combines with J gene TRBJ2-7; D might be TRBD1 (6 bases). Germline V gene lookup returns CDR1 MNHEY and CDR2 SVGEGT. The CDR3 length is 14 residues. Trimming took off 6 bases at V and 6 bases at J, with 18 bases between the two ends.

The genes are TRBV5-1 and TRBJ2-2, with 7 positions matching TRBD2. The CDR3 sequence is 16 residues long. The V and J ends lost 8 bases and 0 bases, in that order; junction bases with no gene match: 10. Germline lookup yields CDR1 SGHRS and CDR2 YFSETQ. For the CDR3, the DNA is TGCGCCAGTAAGATCGCGGGAGACGCGAACACCGGGGAGCTGTTTTTT. This gives the protein CASKIAGDANTGELFF.

The chain has TRBV30 and TRBJ2-5; D is ambiguous. Trimming removed 2 bases at V and 2 bases at J, with 6 bases between. CDR3 length equals 12 residues. From germline, CDR1 is GTSNPN and CDR2 SVGIG (reference sequence). CDR3 in amino acids: CAWSPQQETQYF. The CDR3 region has the DNA TGTGCCTGGAGTCCTCAGCAAGAGACCCAGTACTTC.

This chain uses TRBV11-2 with TRBJ2-3, with 7 bases aligning to TRBD2. The V segment lost 5 bases and the J segment 15 bases; nucleotides outside the gene matches: 11. CDR1 and CDR2 (germline): SGHAT, FQNNGV. The CDR3 runs 12 residues. The CDR3 DNA sequence: TGTGCCAGCAGCCACAAAGCGGGAAGGGGCTATTTT. It yields the protein CASSHKAGRGYF.

This clonotype appeared a few times. The gene calls are TRBV5-1 and TRBJ1-4; possibly TRBD1 for D (6 bases). Germline CDR1 SGHRS, CDR2 YFSETQ. The CDR3 loop spans 14 amino acids. V lost 2 bases and J 3 bases, leaving 8 bases between the germline ends. In DNA form, the CDR3 reads TGCGCCAGCAGCTTTGGACAGCCTAATGAAAAACTGTTTTTT. It is translated as CASSFGQPNEKLFF.

Worth noting for this clonotype: Germline and junction disagree at one end, which may indicate a read error. This chain uses TRBV6-1 with TRBJ2-7, with unresolved D. Germline lookup yields CDR1 MNHNS and CDR2 SASEGT. The CDR3 is 13 residues long. CDR3: CASSGSPGSERYF. CDR3 nucleotides: TGTGCCAGCAGCGGATCACCTGGGTCCGAGCGGTACTTC.

Ten or more counts support this clonotype. The gene calls are TRBV12-3 or TRBV12-4 and TRBJ2-5; 7 nucleotides line up with TRBD1. V lost 6 bases to trimming and J lost 5 bases; unmatched junction nucleotides: 6. The CDR3 has 13 residues. The CDR3 here is CASSRIRGETQYF. The CDR3 DNA is TGTGCCAGCAGCCGGATCAGGGGGGAGACCCAGTACTTC.

This clonotype was counted once. The CDR3 protein is CASSPTGIRHEQYV. In DNA, the CDR3 is TGTGCCAGCAGCCCCACAGGGATCAGGCACGAGCAGTACGTC. J is TRBJ2-7 and V is TRBV11-2, with D perhaps TRBD1 (6 bases). The germline V and J ends were trimmed by 5 bases and 5 bases, with 16 bases remaining between them. The CDR3 has 14 amino acids. Germline CDR1 SGHAT, CDR2 FQNNGV.